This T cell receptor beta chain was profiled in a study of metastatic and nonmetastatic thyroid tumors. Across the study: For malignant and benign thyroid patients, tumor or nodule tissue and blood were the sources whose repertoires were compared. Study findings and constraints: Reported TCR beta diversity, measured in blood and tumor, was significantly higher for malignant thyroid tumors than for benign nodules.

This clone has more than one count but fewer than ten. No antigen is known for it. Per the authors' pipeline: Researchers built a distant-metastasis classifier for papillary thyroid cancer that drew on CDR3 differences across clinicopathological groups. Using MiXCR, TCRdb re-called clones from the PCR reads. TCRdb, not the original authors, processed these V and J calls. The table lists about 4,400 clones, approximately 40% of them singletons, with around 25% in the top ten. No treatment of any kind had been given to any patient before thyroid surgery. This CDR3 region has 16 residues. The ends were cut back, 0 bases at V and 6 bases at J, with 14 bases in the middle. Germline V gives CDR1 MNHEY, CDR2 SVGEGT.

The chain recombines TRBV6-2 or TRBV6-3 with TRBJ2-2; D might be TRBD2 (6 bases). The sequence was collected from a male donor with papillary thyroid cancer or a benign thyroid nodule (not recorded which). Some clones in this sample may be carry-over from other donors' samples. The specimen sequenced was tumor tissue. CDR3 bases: TGTGCCAGCAGTTACTCCGGACCGGGGGTGGCCGGGGAGCTGTTTTTT. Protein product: CASSYSGPGVAGELFF.